This T cell receptor (beta chain) appears in the sequencing data of a study of sequential checkpoint blockade in melanoma. On the study more broadly: After both sequences, patients received maintenance nivolumab.

In regard to this clone: Relative to the germline gene, one junction end is altered; a read error may explain this.

The CDR3 contains 15 residues. Germline assignment: CDR1 SSHAT and CDR2 FNYEAQ (reference sequence). Treatment specified: randomized to nivolumab then ipilimumab (arm A) or the reverse (arm B). None of the patients previously received DNA-damaging chemotherapy. Sorted cells were live CD3+CD8+, lacking CD19 and CD56, from PBMCs. Clones were read by immunoSEQ multiplex PCR, and TCRdb kept only the in-frame ones, dropping some. This table has 17,000 or so clones, 60% to 75% appearing once. The chain is built from TRBV7-7 and TRBJ2-2; the D gene is possibly TRBD1 (6 bases). The TCR was taken from a human donor with melanoma. The input for sequencing was CD8+ T cells sorted from blood (inferred from file names), taken from a patient given nivolumab and ipilimumab in sequence. The CDR3 nucleotides read TGTGCTAGCAGCTTCGGGACATCGAACACCGGGGAGCTGTTTTTT. Protein sequence: CASSFGTSNTGELFF.